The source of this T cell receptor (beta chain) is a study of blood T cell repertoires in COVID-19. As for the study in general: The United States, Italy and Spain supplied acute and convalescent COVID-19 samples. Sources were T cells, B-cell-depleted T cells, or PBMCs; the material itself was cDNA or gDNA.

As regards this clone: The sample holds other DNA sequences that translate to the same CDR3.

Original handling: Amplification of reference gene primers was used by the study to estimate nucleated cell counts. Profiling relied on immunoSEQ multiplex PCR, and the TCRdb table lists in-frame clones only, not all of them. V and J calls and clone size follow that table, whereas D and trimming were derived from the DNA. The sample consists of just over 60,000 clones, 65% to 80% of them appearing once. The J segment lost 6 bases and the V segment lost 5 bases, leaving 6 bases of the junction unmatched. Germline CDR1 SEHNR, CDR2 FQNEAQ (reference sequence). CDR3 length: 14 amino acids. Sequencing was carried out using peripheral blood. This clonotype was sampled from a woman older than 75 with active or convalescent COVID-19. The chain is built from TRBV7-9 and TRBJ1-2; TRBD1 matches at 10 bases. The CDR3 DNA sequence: TGTGCCAGCAGCATTGACAGGGGGCGGGATGGCTACACCTTC. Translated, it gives CASSIDRGRDGYTF.